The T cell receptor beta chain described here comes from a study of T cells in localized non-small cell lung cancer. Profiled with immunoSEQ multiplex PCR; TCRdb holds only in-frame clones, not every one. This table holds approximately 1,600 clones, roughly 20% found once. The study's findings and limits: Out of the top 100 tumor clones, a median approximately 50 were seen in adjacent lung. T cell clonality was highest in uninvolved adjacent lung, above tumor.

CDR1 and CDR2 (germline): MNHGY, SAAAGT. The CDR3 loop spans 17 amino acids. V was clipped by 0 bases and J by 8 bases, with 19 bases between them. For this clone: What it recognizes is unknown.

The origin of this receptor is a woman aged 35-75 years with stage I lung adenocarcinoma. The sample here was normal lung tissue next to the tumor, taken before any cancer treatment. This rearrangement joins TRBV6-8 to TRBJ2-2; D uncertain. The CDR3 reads CASSYSRTMWIGGELFF. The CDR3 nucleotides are TGTGCCAGCAGTTACTCGAGAACTATGTGGATAGGTGGGGAGCTGTTTTTT.